This T cell receptor (beta chain) appears in the sequencing data of a study of OX40 agonist ivuxolimab in advanced cancers. Germline V gene lookup returns CDR1 SGHTA and CDR2 FQGNSA. The V end was cut by 0 bases, the J end by 2 bases, with 3 bases between. This CDR3 is built from 13 residues. This clone was found a few times. Data came from immunoSEQ multiplex PCR; TCRdb stores just in-frame clones and leaves some out. The sample consists of approximately 100,000 clones, roughly 80% of them appearing once. V gene TRBV7-2 combines with J gene TRBJ2-3; D is unresolved. The source was CD4+ or CD8+ T cells sorted from blood, collected in a trial of the OX40 agonist ivuxolimab. This TCR derives from an adult with an advanced solid tumor such as melanoma, head and neck, liver or kidney cancer. Written as DNA, the CDR3 is TGTGCCAGCAGCTTAGCCCACACAGATACGCAGTATTTT. Translated, it gives CASSLAHTDTQYF.